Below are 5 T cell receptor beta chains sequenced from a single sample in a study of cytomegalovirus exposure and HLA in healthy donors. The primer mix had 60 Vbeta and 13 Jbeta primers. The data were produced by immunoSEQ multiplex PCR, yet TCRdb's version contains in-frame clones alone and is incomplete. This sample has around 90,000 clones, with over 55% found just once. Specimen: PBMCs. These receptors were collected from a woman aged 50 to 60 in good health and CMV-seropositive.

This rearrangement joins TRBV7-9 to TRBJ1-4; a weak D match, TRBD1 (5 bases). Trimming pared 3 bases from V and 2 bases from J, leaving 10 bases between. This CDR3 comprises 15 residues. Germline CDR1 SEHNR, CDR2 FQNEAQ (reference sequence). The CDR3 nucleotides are TGTGCCAGCAGCTTGGGGTCAGGGACTAATGAAAAACTGTTTTTT. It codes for CASSLGSGTNEKLFF.

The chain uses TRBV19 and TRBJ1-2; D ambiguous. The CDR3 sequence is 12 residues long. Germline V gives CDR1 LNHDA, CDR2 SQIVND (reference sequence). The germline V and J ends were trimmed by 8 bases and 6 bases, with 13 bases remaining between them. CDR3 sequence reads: CASREVGDGYTF. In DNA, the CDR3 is TGTGCCAGTCGAGAGGTTGGTGATGGCTACACCTTC.

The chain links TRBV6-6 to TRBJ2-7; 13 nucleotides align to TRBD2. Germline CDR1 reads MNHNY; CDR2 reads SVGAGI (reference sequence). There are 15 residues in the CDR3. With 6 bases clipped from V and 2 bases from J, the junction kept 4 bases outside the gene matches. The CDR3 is CASSPGLAGAYEQYF. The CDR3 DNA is TGTGCCAGCAGCCCTGGACTAGCGGGGGCCTACGAGCAGTACTTC.

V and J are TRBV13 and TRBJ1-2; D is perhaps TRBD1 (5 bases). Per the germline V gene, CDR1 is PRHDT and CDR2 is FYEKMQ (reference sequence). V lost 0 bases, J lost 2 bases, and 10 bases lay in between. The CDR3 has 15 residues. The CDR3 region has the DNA TGTGCCAGCAGCTTAGGACTGACAGAGAACTATGGCTACACCTTC. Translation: CASSLGLTENYGYTF. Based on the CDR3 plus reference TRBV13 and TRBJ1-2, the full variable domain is AAGVIQSPRHLIKEKRETATLKCYPIPRHDTVYWYQQGPGQDPQFLISFYEKMQSDKGSIPDRFSAQQFSDYHSELNMSSLELGDSALYFCASSLGLTENYGYTFGSGTRLTVV.

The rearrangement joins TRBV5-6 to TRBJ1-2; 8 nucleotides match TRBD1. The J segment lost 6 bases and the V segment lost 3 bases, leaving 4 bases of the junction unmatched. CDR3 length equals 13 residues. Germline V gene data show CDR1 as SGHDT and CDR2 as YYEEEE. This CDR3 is CASSYTGGDGYTF. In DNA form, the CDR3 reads TGTGCCAGCAGCTATACAGGGGGGGATGGCTACACCTTC.